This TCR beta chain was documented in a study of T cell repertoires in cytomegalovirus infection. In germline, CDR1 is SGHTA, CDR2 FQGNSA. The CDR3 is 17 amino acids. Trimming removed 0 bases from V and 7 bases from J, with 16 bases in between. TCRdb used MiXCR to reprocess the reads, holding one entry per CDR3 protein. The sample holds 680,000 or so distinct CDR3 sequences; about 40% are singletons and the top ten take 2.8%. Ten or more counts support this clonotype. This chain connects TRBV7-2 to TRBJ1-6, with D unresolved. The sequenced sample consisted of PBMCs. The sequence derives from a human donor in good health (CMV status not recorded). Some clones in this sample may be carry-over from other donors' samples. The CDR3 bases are TGTGCCAGCAGCTTAGCTCCTTCGGGCTTTGTGAATTCACCCCTCCACTTT. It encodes CASSLAPSGFVNSPLHF.